A single sample gave rise to the 18 T cell receptor beta chains below, sequenced in a study of the immune and genomic landscape of osteosarcoma. The assay was immunoSEQ multiplex PCR, and TCRdb's table has in-frame clones only and misses some. The sample consists of under 3,500 clones, roughly 75% of them appearing once. Material: metastatic tumor tissue from the lung. All receptors derive from a woman aged 18-35 years with osteosarcoma.

Only a few counts were recorded for this clone. V gene TRBV9 combines with J gene TRBJ1-6, with D possibly TRBD1 on 6 matching bases. The CDR3 sequence is 16 residues long. Looked up from germline, CDR1 is SGDLS and CDR2 is YYNGEE. V lost 0 bases to trimming and J lost 5 bases, with 12 bases between them. For the CDR3, the DNA is TGTGCCAGCAGCGTAGTAGGGACACCGGATAATTCACCCCTCCACTTT. It codes for CASSVVGTPDNSPLHF.

This chain uses TRBV5-1 with TRBJ1-1; 8 nucleotides line up with TRBD1. The CDR3 loop spans 13 amino acids. Germline V gene sequence: CDR1 SGHRS, CDR2 YFSETQ. Trimming removed 4 bases from V and 10 bases from J; junction bases left unmatched: 9. The CDR3 loop is CASSATGEGGAFF. CDR3 DNA sequence: TGCGCCAGCAGCGCGACAGGGGAAGGGGGAGCTTTCTTT.

The chain links TRBV19 to TRBJ2-2; 10 nucleotides agree with TRBD2. In germline, CDR1 is LNHDA, CDR2 SQIVND (reference sequence). There are 16 residues in the CDR3. The trim removed 1 base at V and 6 bases at J, leaving 5 bases unmatched. The CDR3 loop is CASSIGGLAGAGELFF. DNA for the CDR3: TGTGCCAGTAGTATAGGAGGCCTAGCGGGGGCCGGGGAGCTGTTTTTT. Drawing the rest from reference TRBV19 and TRBJ2-2, the complete variable domain is DGGITQSPKYLFRKEGQNVTLSCEQNLNHDAMYWYRQDPGQGLRLIYYSQIVNDFQKGDIAEGYSVSREKKESFPLTVTSAQKNPTAFYLCASSIGGLAGAGELFFGEGSRLTVL.

The chain combines TRBV4-1 with TRBJ2-1; the D is unclear. V was shortened by 4 bases and J by 6 bases, with 10 bases between the two germline ends. The CDR3 runs 13 residues. The germline V gene encodes CDR1 MGHRA and CDR2 YSYEKL. The CDR3: CASSRSTFNEQFF. As DNA, the CDR3 is TGCGCCAGCAGCCGTAGCACCTTCAATGAGCAGTTCTTC.

J is TRBJ1-5 and V is TRBV12-5, with D unresolved. Looked up from germline, CDR1 is LGHNT and CDR2 is FRNRAP. The length of the CDR3 is 17 residues. The ends were cut back, 5 bases at V and 6 bases at J, with 23 bases in the middle. The CDR3 is CASGHKTGPLDGQPQHF. The CDR3 DNA reads as TGTGCTAGTGGTCACAAGACCGGGCCCCTGGATGGTCAGCCCCAGCATTTT. Full variable domain (outside the CDR3, taken from reference TRBV12-5 and TRBJ1-5): DARVTQTPRHKVTEMGQEVTMRCQPILGHNTVFWYRQTMMQGLELLAYFRNRAPLDDSGMPKDRFSAEMPDATLATLKIQPSEPRDSAVYFCASGHKTGPLDGQPQHFGDGTRLSIL.

DNA of the CDR3: TGTGCCACCTCCCCGTTCTCTGGGGCCAACGTCCTGACTTTC. As protein: CATSPFSGANVLTF. This sequence joins TRBV7-3 and TRBJ2-6; no definite D call. Per germline, CDR1 SGHTA and CDR2 FQGTGA. There are 14 residues in the CDR3. Trimming stripped 10 bases from V and 0 bases from J, with 10 bases between.

This chain uses TRBV7-7 with TRBJ1-1; D perhaps matches TRBD1 (6 bases). Germline V gene data show CDR1 as SSHAT and CDR2 as FNYEAQ (reference sequence). Deletions cut 1 base from V and 1 base from J, with 19 bases between. The CDR3 consists of 18 residues. The CDR3 here is CASSLVVGSTGQNTEAFF. For the CDR3, the DNA is TGTGCCAGCAGCTTAGTTGTGGGGTCGACAGGTCAGAACACTGAAGCTTTCTTT.

CDR3 DNA: TGTGCCATCAGTGAGTTAGGGGAGGACGGATATGGCTACACCTTC. Protein product: CAISELGEDGYGYTF. The genes are TRBV10-3 and TRBJ1-2, with a weak D call TRBD1 (5 bases). This CDR3 is 15 amino acids long. The ends were cut back, 1 base at V and 5 bases at J, with 14 bases in the middle. CDR1 is ENHRY, CDR2 SYGVKD, per germline.

The chain couples TRBV18 to TRBJ1-2, with 7 positions matching TRBD1. The germline CDR1 and CDR2 sequences are KGHSH and LQKENI. V was pared by 3 bases and J by 2 bases, with 6 bases of the junction left unmatched. CDR3 length: 15 residues. CDR3 amino acids: CASSPTGQENYGYTF. In nucleotides, the CDR3 is TGTGCCAGCTCACCTACCGGACAGGAAAACTATGGCTACACCTTC.

This sequence joins TRBV4-3 and TRBJ1-4; 9 positions agree with TRBD1. V gave up 0 bases and J gave up 7 bases; unmatched junction bases: 6. This CDR3 has 16 amino acids. In germline, CDR1 is LGHNA, CDR2 YSLEER. This CDR3 reads CASSQDPDRGPEKLFF. The CDR3 DNA follows: TGCGCCAGCAGCCAAGATCCGGACAGGGGACCTGAAAAACTGTTTTTT.

The chain carries TRBV11-2 and TRBJ1-4; perhaps TRBD1 as D (6 bases). CDR1 SGHAT and CDR2 FQNNGV come from the germline V gene. V was clipped by 3 bases and J by 4 bases, with 12 bases between them. The CDR3 length is 15 residues. CDR3 DNA sequence: TGTGCCAGCAGCTTTTTGGACAGAATTAATGAAAAACTGTTTTTT. Translated, it gives CASSFLDRINEKLFF.

This chain connects TRBV13 to TRBJ2-2; D unclear. This CDR3 spans 13 amino acids. Trimming shortened V by 4 bases and J by 6 bases, and 9 bases separated the two germline ends. The germline V gene encodes CDR1 PRHDT and CDR2 FYEKMQ (reference sequence). For the CDR3, the DNA is TGTGCCAGCAGCTCACGGGTGTCCGGGGAGCTGTTTTTT. Protein: CASSSRVSGELFF.

The rearrangement links TRBV5-4 to TRBJ1-1; TRBD1 aligns across 7 bases. Germline V lookup: CDR1 SGHNT, CDR2 YYREEE (reference sequence). This CDR3 contains 14 residues. V dropped 2 bases and J dropped 5; count of bases not matched to a gene: 6. CDR3 amino acids: CASSLMTGRTEAFF. CDR3 bases: TGTGCCAGCAGCTTAATGACAGGGCGTACTGAAGCTTTCTTT.

Only one count was recorded for this clone. The chain has TRBV10-2 and TRBJ2-3; D may be TRBD2 (5 bases). The CDR3 has 15 residues. With 0 bases removed from V and 9 bases from J, the gap between germline ends came to 16 bases. Germline lookup yields CDR1 WSHSY and CDR2 SAAADI. The CDR3 loop is CASSESISGVGTQYF. CDR3 in DNA: TGCGCCAGCAGTGAGTCGATTTCCGGGGTCGGCACGCAGTATTTT.

V usage is TRBV18 and J usage is TRBJ2-7, with D possibly being TRBD2 (7 bases). The V gene's germline CDR1 is KGHSH and CDR2 LQKENI. This CDR3 has 16 amino acids. V lost 1 base to trimming and J lost 2 bases, with 15 bases between them. The CDR3 loop is CASSPRVGRDTYEQYF. The CDR3 DNA follows: TGTGCCAGCTCACCACGGGTAGGGAGGGACACCTACGAGCAGTACTTC.

The J gene is TRBJ2-1, the V gene TRBV29-1; the match to TRBD2 covers 8 bases. The germline V gene encodes CDR1 SQVTM and CDR2 ANQGSEA. The CDR3 is 14 amino acids. The V gene end was trimmed by 8 bases and the J gene end by 0 bases; junction bases not matched to a gene: 6. The CDR3 loop is CSMLAGSSYNEQFF. The CDR3 region has the DNA TGCAGCATGTTAGCGGGGAGCTCCTACAATGAGCAGTTCTTC.

V usage is TRBV14 and J usage is TRBJ2-2; either TRBD1 or TRBD2 may supply D (5 bases each). The germline V and J ends were trimmed by 3 bases and 4 bases, with 9 bases remaining between them. CDR3 size: 14 residues. Germline-derived CDR1 and CDR2 are SGHDN and FVKESK. The CDR3 reads CASSHSGLTGELFF. CDR3 nucleotides: TGTGCCAGCAGCCATTCGGGGCTCACCGGGGAGCTGTTTTTT.

The chain combines TRBV5-5 with TRBJ1-5; TRBD1 aligns across 7 bases. Unmatched junction bases numbered 3, after V lost 3 bases and J lost 3 bases. This CDR3 has 14 residues. Germline loops: CDR1 SGHKS, CDR2 YYEKEE (reference sequence). CDR3 bases: TGTGCCAGCAGCTCCGGGACAGTCAATCAGCCCCAGCATTTT. Translated: CASSSGTVNQPQHF.